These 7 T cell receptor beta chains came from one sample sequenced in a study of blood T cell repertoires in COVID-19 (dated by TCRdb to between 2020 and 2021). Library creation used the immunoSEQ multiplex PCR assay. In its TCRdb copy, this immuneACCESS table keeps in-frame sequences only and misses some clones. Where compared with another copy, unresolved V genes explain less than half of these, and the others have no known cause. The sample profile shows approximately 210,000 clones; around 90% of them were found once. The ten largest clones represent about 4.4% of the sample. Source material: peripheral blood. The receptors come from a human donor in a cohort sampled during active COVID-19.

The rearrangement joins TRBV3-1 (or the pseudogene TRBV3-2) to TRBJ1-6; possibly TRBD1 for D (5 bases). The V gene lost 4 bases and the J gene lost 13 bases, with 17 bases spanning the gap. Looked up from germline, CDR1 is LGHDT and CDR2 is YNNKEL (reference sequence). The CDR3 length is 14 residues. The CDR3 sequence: CASSPLRGRVPLHF. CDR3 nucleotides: TGTGCCAGCAGCCCTCTAAGGGGAAGGGTTCCCCTCCACTTT.

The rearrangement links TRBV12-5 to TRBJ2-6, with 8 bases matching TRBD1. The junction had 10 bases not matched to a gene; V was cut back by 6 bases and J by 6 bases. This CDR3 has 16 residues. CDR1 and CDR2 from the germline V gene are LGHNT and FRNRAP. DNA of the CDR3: TGTGCTAGTGGCCTCTCCGGGACAGGCGAGGCCAACGTCCTGACTTTC. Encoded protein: CASGLSGTGEANVLTF.

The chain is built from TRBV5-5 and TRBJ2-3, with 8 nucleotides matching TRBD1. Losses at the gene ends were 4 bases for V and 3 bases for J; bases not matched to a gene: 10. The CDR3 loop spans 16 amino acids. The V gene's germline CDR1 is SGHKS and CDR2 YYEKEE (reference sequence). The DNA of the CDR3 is TGTGCCAGCAGCCCCCCGACAGGGGTGAGGACAGATACGCAGTATTTT. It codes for CASSPPTGVRTDTQYF.

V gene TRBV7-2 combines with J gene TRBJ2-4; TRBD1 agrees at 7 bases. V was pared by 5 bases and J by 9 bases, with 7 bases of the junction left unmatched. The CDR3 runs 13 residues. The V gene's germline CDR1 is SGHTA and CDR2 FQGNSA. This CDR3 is CASSRQGIPIQYF. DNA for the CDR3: TGTGCCAGCAGCCGACAGGGTATACCCATTCAGTACTTC.

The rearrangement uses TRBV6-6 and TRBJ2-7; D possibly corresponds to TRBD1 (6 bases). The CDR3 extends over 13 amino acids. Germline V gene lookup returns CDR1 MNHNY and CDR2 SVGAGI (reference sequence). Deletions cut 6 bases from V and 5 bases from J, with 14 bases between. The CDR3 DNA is TGTGCCAGCAGACAGGGCGTCGGGGACGAGCAGTACTTC. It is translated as CASRQGVGDEQYF.

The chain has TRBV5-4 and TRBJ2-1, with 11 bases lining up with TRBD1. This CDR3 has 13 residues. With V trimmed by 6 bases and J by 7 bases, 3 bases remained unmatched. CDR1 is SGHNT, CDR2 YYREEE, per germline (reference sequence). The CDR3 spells CASTGTGGNEQFF. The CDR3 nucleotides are TGTGCCAGCACCGGGACAGGGGGAAATGAGCAGTTCTTC.

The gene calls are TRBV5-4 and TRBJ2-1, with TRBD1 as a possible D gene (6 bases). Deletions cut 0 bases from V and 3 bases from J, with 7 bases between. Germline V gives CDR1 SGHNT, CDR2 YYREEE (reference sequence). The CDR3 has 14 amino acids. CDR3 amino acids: CASSLGTDYNEQFF. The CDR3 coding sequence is TGTGCCAGCAGCTTGGGGACAGACTACAATGAGCAGTTCTTC.